The 30 T cell receptor beta chains listed next were all sequenced from one sample in a study of T cells in Graves' hyperthyroidism and ophthalmopathy (dated by TCRdb to between 2018 and 2020). The library was obtained by multiplex PCR. These reads were obtained on an Illumina HiSeq 2000. Amplification of TCR beta CDR3 regions was carried out from RNA transcripts. A first-round RT-PCR of the TCR CDR3 used the HTBI primer set with the Qiagen OneStep RT-PCR kit. TCRdb handled the public reads itself, with Q25 trimming in fastp and clone calling in MiXCR, and kept productive beta chains. Rows are combined by CDR3 protein, so each entry shows the most common genes and DNA. This sample is represented by about 290,000 distinct CDR3 sequences; roughly 15% of them were singletons. The ten largest make up approximately 33% of the sample. Sample: blood. All receptors derive from a man between 25 and 39 years old with Graves' hyperthyroidism.

This sequence joins TRBV10-3 and TRBJ2-1; 11 positions match TRBD1. The V and J ends lost 4 bases and 5 bases, in that order; junction bases with no gene match: 10. The germline gives CDR1 ENHRY, CDR2 SYGVKD. CDR3 length: 17 residues. The CDR3 DNA sequence: TGTGCCATCAGTGCATCCCCCGGGGACAGGGGGAACAATGAGCAGTTCTTC. Translating gives CAISASPGDRGNNEQFF.

This clonotype was detected many times. This chain joins TRBV9 and TRBJ2-3; 7 bases align to TRBD1. Trimming took 4 bases from V and 2 from J; bases not matched to a gene: 10. This CDR3 region has 16 residues. The germline V gene encodes CDR1 SGDLS and CDR2 YYNGEE. CDR3 coding DNA: TGTGCCAGCAGCCTACGACAGGGTGATGACACAGATACGCAGTATTTT. This translates into CASSLRQGDDTDTQYF.

Many counts were recorded for this clonotype. One end of the junction is discordant with germline, which a read error may explain. This chain links TRBV28 with TRBJ2-5; unclear D gene. CDR1 is MDHEN and CDR2 is SYDVKM in the germline V gene. The CDR3 is 12 amino acids. In DNA, the CDR3 is TGTGCCAGCAGTTTTAGCCTCGAGACCCACTACTTC. Translating gives CASSFSLETHYF.

V usage is TRBV9 and J usage is TRBJ2-2, with unresolved D. This CDR3 spans 16 amino acids. Per germline, CDR1 SGDLS and CDR2 YYNGEE. V shed 10 bases and J shed 1 base, with 20 bases lying between them. This chain's CDR3 is CAGFSRCGENTGELFF. CDR3 DNA sequence: TGTGCCGGCTTTTCGAGATGTGGGGAGAACACCGGGGAGCTGTTTTTT.

This clonotype was detected ten times or more. V usage is TRBV2 and J usage is TRBJ2-1, with 10 positions matching TRBD2. The CDR3 has 21 residues. From germline, CDR1 is SNHLY and CDR2 FYNNEI. The ends lost 2 bases at V and 0 bases at J; junction bases unmatched: 16. CDR3 amino acids: CASSEHVLKPPSGSSYNEQFF. The CDR3 DNA sequence: TGTGCCAGCAGTGAACACGTCCTAAAACCGCCTAGCGGGAGCTCCTACAATGAGCAGTTCTTC.

This chain joins TRBV10-3 and TRBJ2-1; no clear D. V lost 0 bases and J lost 6, with 3 bases in between. Per the germline V gene, CDR1 is ENHRY and CDR2 is SYGVKD. This CDR3 has 12 residues. In DNA form, the CDR3 reads TGTGCCATCAGTGAGTCGGGCAATGAGCAGTTCTTC. The encoded protein is CAISESGNEQFF.

This clonotype has ten or more counts. The chain employs TRBV15 and TRBJ1-5; D is possibly TRBD1 (5 bases). Trimming left V 0 bases short and J 3 bases short, with 12 bases between. The germline CDR1 and CDR2 sequences are LNHNV and YYDKDF (reference sequence). The CDR3 covers 16 residues. The CDR3 region is CATSRDAAGPNQPQHF. The CDR3 DNA reads as TGTGCCACCAGCAGAGATGCGGCAGGGCCCAATCAGCCCCAGCATTTT. Full variable domain (outside the CDR3, taken from reference TRBV15 and TRBJ1-5): DAMVIQNPRYQVTQFGKPVTLSCSQTLNHNVMYWYQQKSSQAPKLLFHYYDKDFNNEADTPDNFQSRRPNTSFCFLDIRSPGLGDTAMYLCATSRDAAGPNQPQHFGDGTRLSIL.

The chain joins TRBV13 to TRBJ2-2, with D possibly matching TRBD2 (5 bases). The CDR3 length is 14 residues. Per the germline V gene, CDR1 is PRHDT and CDR2 is FYEKMQ (reference sequence). V lost 1 base and J lost 5, with 8 bases in between. The CDR3 spells CASSLVRGTGELFF. CDR3 bases: TGTGCCAGCAGCTTAGTCCGGGGAACCGGGGAGCTGTTTTTT.

This chain connects TRBV2 to TRBJ1-3; D not resolved. Germline V gene data show CDR1 as SNHLY and CDR2 as FYNNEI. V lost 3 bases to trimming and J lost 2 bases, with 8 bases between them. The CDR3 is 14 amino acids. DNA of the CDR3: TGTGCCAGCAGTGACGGCGGGGCTGGAAACACCATATATTTT. This gives the protein CASSDGGAGNTIYF.

The genes are TRBV28 and TRBJ2-7, with 10 bases identical to TRBD2. The CDR3 has 13 amino acids. CDR1 is MDHEN, CDR2 SYDVKM, per germline. Trimming at V came to 7 bases and at J to 3 bases, leaving 3 bases not matched to a gene. CDR3 residues: CASTTSGNYEQYF. DNA of the CDR3: TGTGCCAGCACTACTAGCGGGAACTACGAGCAGTACTTC.

This clonotype was detected only a few times. This chain uses TRBV5-1 with TRBJ2-5; D gene uncertain. The CDR3 runs 13 residues. Germline CDR1 reads SGHRS; CDR2 reads YFSETQ. The V gene lost 4 bases and the J gene lost 2 bases, with 9 bases spanning the gap. The CDR3 DNA reads as TGCGCCAGCAGCGGTGGCGAACAAGAGACCCAGTACTTC. Amino acid sequence: CASSGGEQETQYF.

This clonotype came up a few times. The chain uses TRBV20-1 and TRBJ1-4, with 11 bases that match TRBD1. This CDR3 has 17 residues. V shed 3 bases, J shed 4 bases, and the junction held 10 bases outside the gene matches. From germline, CDR1 is DFQATT and CDR2 SNEGSKA (reference sequence). The CDR3 sequence: CSARSAGQGGGNEKLFF. The CDR3 region has the DNA TGCAGTGCTAGGTCCGCGGGACAGGGGGGTGGTAATGAAAAACTGTTTTTT.

The CDR3: CASSLETGNTEAFF. DNA of the CDR3: TGTGCCAGCAGCTTGGAGACAGGGAACACTGAAGCTTTCTTT. The chain uses TRBV5-8 and TRBJ1-1; weak D call: TRBD1 (6 bases). This CDR3 comprises 14 residues. V was trimmed by 0 bases and J by 1 base, leaving 7 bases between them. CDR1 SGHTS and CDR2 YDEGEE come from the germline V gene. Drawing the rest from reference TRBV5-8 and TRBJ1-1, the complete variable domain is EAGVTQSPTHLIKTRGQQATLRCSPISGHTSVYWYQQALGLGLQFLLWYDEGEERNRGNFPPRFSGRQFPNYSSELNVNALELEDSALYLCASSLETGNTEAFFGQGTRLTVV.

This clonotype was counted ten times or more. The rearrangement links TRBV24-1 to TRBJ2-5, with a weak D call TRBD2 (5 bases). Germline CDR1 reads KGHDR; CDR2 reads SFDVKD. The CDR3 contains 15 residues. The ends were cut back, 3 bases at V and 4 bases at J, with 14 bases in the middle. CDR3 sequence: CATSDVDYNVETQYF. DNA of the CDR3: TGTGCCACCAGTGATGTTGACTATAATGTAGAGACCCAGTACTTC.

The chain is built from TRBV5-1 and TRBJ2-2; no clear D gene. Between the trimmed V and J ends, which lost 4 bases and 5 bases, there was a span of 15 bases. Germline V lookup: CDR1 SGHRS, CDR2 YFSETQ. The CDR3 contains 15 residues. The CDR3 region has the DNA TGCGCCAGCAGCCTGAACAGAGAGTTAACCGGGGAGCTGTTTTTT. Translated, it gives CASSLNRELTGELFF.

The chain uses TRBV12-3 or TRBV12-4 and TRBJ2-5; D may be TRBD1 (6 bases). The CDR3 is 16 residues long. Between the trimmed V and J ends, which lost 0 bases and 1 base, there was a span of 12 bases. The CDR3 here is CASSLARRTAQETQYF. Written as DNA, the CDR3 is TGTGCCAGCAGTTTAGCGCGTAGGACAGCCCAAGAGACCCAGTACTTC.

This clonotype was seen only a few times. Being one base from a much bigger clone, this may be a read error. The V gene is TRBV5-1, the J gene TRBJ2-7; 8 positions agree with TRBD1. Germline V gives CDR1 SGHRS, CDR2 YFSETQ. The CDR3 runs 14 residues. CDR3 coding DNA: TGCGCCAGCAGCCCAACAGGGGGGCCCTACGAGCGGTACTTC. It yields the protein CASSPTGGPYERYF.

The CDR3 DNA follows: TGTGCCACATTCTGGGCCGGGATCTCCTACGAGCAGTACTTC. It is translated as CATFWAGISYEQYF. The genes are TRBV6-1 and TRBJ2-7; the D gene is possibly TRBD2 (5 bases). The V end was cut by 10 bases, the J end by 0 bases, with 16 bases between. The germline V gene encodes CDR1 MNHNS and CDR2 SASEGT. CDR3 length: 14 residues.

V gene TRBV6-1 combines with J gene TRBJ2-1, with 9 nucleotides matching TRBD1. Per the germline V gene, CDR1 is MNHNS and CDR2 is SASEGT. Germline trimming cut 10 bases from V and 6 bases from J; bases unmatched to any gene: 7. The CDR3 contains 13 residues. The CDR3 nucleotides read TGTGCCACCCGGGACAGGGTGGGCAATGAGCAGTTCTTC. Translation gives CATRDRVGNEQFF.

This clonotype was seen more than once but under ten times. J is TRBJ2-5 and V is TRBV10-3, with TRBD2 matching 7 bases. CDR1 ENHRY and CDR2 SYGVKD come from the germline V gene. Unmatched junction bases numbered 10, after V lost 6 bases and J lost 0 bases. The CDR3 sequence is 16 residues long. The CDR3 region has the DNA TGTGCCATCAGCCCGACCGCTAGCGGATACCAAGAGACCCAGTACTTC. Translating gives CAISPTASGYQETQYF.

This clonotype has ten or more counts. V usage is TRBV20-1 and J usage is TRBJ2-7, with a weak D call TRBD1 (6 bases). Germline values: CDR1 DFQATT, CDR2 SNEGSKA (reference sequence). Between the trimmed V and J ends, which lost 4 bases and 4 bases, there was a span of 17 bases. The CDR3 consists of 14 residues. CDR3 nucleotide sequence: TGCAGTGCTACTATACTAGGAAGGGGGTACGAGCAGTACTTC. It yields the protein CSATILGRGYEQYF.

This clonotype was counted ten times or more. This chain connects TRBV14 to TRBJ2-1, with a weak D call TRBD2 (6 bases). This CDR3 has 14 residues. With 6 bases removed from V and 8 bases from J, the gap between germline ends came to 17 bases. Germline CDR1 and CDR2: SGHDN and FVKESK. The CDR3 nucleotides read TGTGCCAGCAGACTCCGGGAGAATTTTGATGAGCAGTTCTTC. Translated: CASRLRENFDEQFF.

This clonotype was detected ten times or more. The CDR3 DNA reads TGCAGTGCCCGTGGGGCGGAGCAACAAGAGACCCAGTACTTC. Protein product: CSARGAEQQETQYF. The chain joins TRBV20-1 to TRBJ2-5; perhaps TRBD1 as D (5 bases). CDR1 and CDR2 from the germline V gene are DFQATT and SNEGSKA (reference sequence). The CDR3 loop spans 14 amino acids. Trimming pared 6 bases from V and 2 bases from J, leaving 16 bases between.

V usage is TRBV20-1 and J usage is TRBJ1-2; 9 nucleotides align to TRBD1. The ends lost 5 bases at V and 4 bases at J; junction bases unmatched: 8. Per germline, CDR1 DFQATT and CDR2 SNEGSKA (reference sequence). CDR3 size: 14 residues. The CDR3 coding sequence is TGCAGTGCTCCCACCGGGACAGGGATCTATGGCTACACCTTC. This gives the protein CSAPTGTGIYGYTF.

The chain employs TRBV6-1 and TRBJ2-2; D remains ambiguous. The V gene's germline CDR1 is MNHNS and CDR2 SASEGT. This CDR3 is built from 14 residues. Trimming took 3 bases from V and 2 from J, leaving 7 bases between them. DNA for the CDR3: TGTGCCAGCAGTGACCGGCCTAACACCGGGGAGCTGTTTTTT. Amino acids: CASSDRPNTGELFF.

The sample holds many counts of this clonotype. The CDR3 sequence: CASTTSTSYNEQFF. Here the CDR3 DNA reads TGTGCCAGCACGACTAGCACCTCCTACAATGAGCAGTTCTTC. The chain recombines TRBV2 with TRBJ2-1; 7 bases are shared with TRBD2. The CDR3 runs 14 residues. Germline CDR1 and CDR2: SNHLY and FYNNEI. The V and J ends lost 7 bases and 0 bases, in that order; junction bases with no gene match: 3. Variable domain in full (rest from reference TRBV2 and TRBJ2-1): EPEVTQTPSHQVTQMGQEVILRCVPISNHLYFYWYRQILGQKVEFLVSFYNNEISEKSEIFDDQFSVERPDGSNFTLKIRSTKLEDSAMYFCASTTSTSYNEQFFGPGTRLTVL.

The chain joins TRBV19 to TRBJ1-2, with a tentative D call TRBD1 (6 bases). The germline gives CDR1 LNHDA, CDR2 SQIVND (reference sequence). The CDR3 length is 13 residues. V was trimmed by 3 bases and J by 8 bases, leaving 13 bases between them. The CDR3 here is CASSIAGAVGYTF. Here the CDR3 DNA reads TGTGCCAGTAGTATTGCGGGGGCGGTCGGCTACACCTTC.

This clonotype was found a few times. The rearrangement uses TRBV5-1 and TRBJ2-7; 7 bases match TRBD2. Unmatched junction bases numbered 7, after V lost 4 bases and J lost 3 bases. CDR3 size: 14 residues. Germline V gene sequence: CDR1 SGHRS, CDR2 YFSETQ. The CDR3 loop reads CASSNPTSSYEQYF. In nucleotides, the CDR3 is TGCGCCAGCAGCAACCCGACTAGCAGCTACGAGCAGTACTTC.

As for this clonotype: Relative to the germline gene, one junction end is altered; a read error may explain this. The chain is built from TRBV11-2 and TRBJ1-5; D is unresolved. Looked up from germline, CDR1 is SGHAT and CDR2 is FQNNGV. The CDR3 totals 16 residues. In DNA, the CDR3 is TGTGCCAGCAGCTTAGTTGCAGGTAGAAGCAATCGGCCCCAGCATTTT. This codes for CASSLVAGRSNRPQHF.

This clonotype came up many times. The chain links TRBV28 to TRBJ1-2, with D perhaps matching TRBD1 (5 bases). The V gene's germline CDR1 is MDHEN and CDR2 SYDVKM. The CDR3 runs to 14 residues. V was shortened by 7 bases and J by 8 bases, with 20 bases between the two germline ends. In nucleotides, the CDR3 is TGTGCCAGCACCACATCTTGGGGCGCCGGCGGCTACACCTTC. This translates into CASTTSWGAGGYTF.